This passage covers 32 T cell receptor beta chains from one sample sequenced in a study of T cell changes during pregnancy in multiple sclerosis. The repertoire was sequenced with immunoSEQ multiplex PCR; TCRdb's copy has only in-frame clones and lacks some. The repertoire holds under 110,000 clones, with about nine tenths as singletons. Here the sequenced sample was peripheral blood, taken in the second trimester of pregnancy. Every receptor here comes from a female donor with multiple sclerosis, enrolled in a pregnancy study.

This chain uses TRBV11-2 with TRBJ2-7; 12 bases map to TRBD2. The CDR3 loop spans 17 amino acids. V was clipped by 1 base and J by 2 bases; unmatched bases: 6. The germline V gene has CDR1 SGHAT and CDR2 FQNNGV. For the CDR3, the DNA is TGTGCCAGCAGCTTAGGTTCGCTAGCGGGAGGGGCCTACGAGCAGTACTTC. It specifies CASSLGSLAGGAYEQYF.

The chain joins TRBV14 to TRBJ2-5; 11 bases line up with TRBD2. The CDR3 is made up of 16 amino acids. V lost 4 bases, J lost 5 bases, and 9 bases stayed unmatched. CDR1 and CDR2 from the germline V gene are SGHDN and FVKESK. CDR3 DNA: TGTGCCAGCAGCCGGCTGGGACTAGCGGAAGGGGAGACCCAGTACTTC. Protein product: CASSRLGLAEGETQYF.

CDR3 nucleotides: TGTGCCAGCAGCTCCGGACAGGGTCCGAAGACCCAGTACTTC. It codes for CASSSGQGPKTQYF. The chain is built from TRBV7-9 and TRBJ2-5; 8 nucleotides match TRBD1. CDR3 length: 14 residues. Germline CDR1 is SEHNR and CDR2 is FQNEAQ (reference sequence). Trimming at V came to 4 bases and at J to 6 bases, leaving 7 bases not matched to a gene. The full variable domain, its missing parts supplied by reference TRBV7-9 and TRBJ2-5, is DTGVSQNPRHKITKRGQNVTFRCDPISEHNRLYWYRQTLGQGPEFLTYFQNEAQLEKSRLLSDRFSAERPKGSFSTLEIQRTEQGDSAMYLCASSSGQGPKTQYFGPGTRLLVL.

The V call is TRBV2, the J call TRBJ2-3; D might be TRBD2 (5 bases). CDR1 SNHLY and CDR2 FYNNEI come from the germline V gene. The CDR3 contains 15 residues. The ends were cut back, 8 bases at V and 4 bases at J, with 19 bases in the middle. CDR3: CASALAILIPDTQYF. Written as DNA, the CDR3 is TGTGCCAGCGCCCTAGCTATCTTAATCCCAGATACGCAGTATTTT.

This chain uses TRBV6-1 with TRBJ1-5; TRBD1 is a possible D gene (5 bases). The CDR3 extends over 15 amino acids. Trimming removed 0 bases from V and 0 bases from J, with 6 bases in between. The germline CDR1 and CDR2 sequences are MNHNS and SASEGT. CDR3 protein: CASSEAGGSNQPQHF. CDR3 coding DNA: TGTGCCAGCAGTGAAGCGGGGGGTAGCAATCAGCCCCAGCATTTT.

The chain employs TRBV12-5 and TRBJ1-2; D unclear. The CDR3 length is 13 residues. V lost 6 bases and J 0 bases, leaving 8 bases between the germline ends. Germline-derived CDR1 and CDR2 are LGHNT and FRNRAP. The CDR3, as DNA: TGTGCTAGTGGCTCACAGTCTAACTATGGCTACACCTTC. This translates into CASGSQSNYGYTF. The full variable domain, rest sourced from reference TRBV12-5 and TRBJ1-2, is DARVTQTPRHKVTEMGQEVTMRCQPILGHNTVFWYRQTMMQGLELLAYFRNRAPLDDSGMPKDRFSAEMPDATLATLKIQPSEPRDSAVYFCASGSQSNYGYTFGSGTRLTVV.

The genes are TRBV2 and TRBJ2-2; 12 positions agree with TRBD1. This CDR3 has 19 residues. V dropped 7 bases and J dropped 6; count of bases not matched to a gene: 18. Looked up from germline, CDR1 is SNHLY and CDR2 is FYNNEI. For the CDR3, the DNA is TGTGCCAGCACCGCCGAGTATAGGGGACAGGGGGCCAACCCCGGGGAGCTGTTTTTT. Translation gives CASTAEYRGQGANPGELFF.

This chain joins TRBV6-1 and TRBJ2-1; D gene unclear. The CDR3 is made up of 12 amino acids. The ends were cut back, 4 bases at V and 5 bases at J, with 6 bases in the middle. The germline V gene has CDR1 MNHNS and CDR2 SASEGT. The CDR3 loop is CASSVINNEQFF. For the CDR3, the DNA is TGTGCCAGCAGTGTAATAAACAATGAGCAGTTCTTC.

The V gene is TRBV6-1, the J gene TRBJ2-7, with no clear D. The germline gives CDR1 MNHNS, CDR2 SASEGT. V lost 7 bases and J lost 0, with 7 bases in between. The length of the CDR3 is 12 residues. The CDR3 protein is CASTDTSYEQYF. As DNA, the CDR3 is TGTGCCAGCACCGACACCTCCTACGAGCAGTACTTC.

This sequence joins TRBV29-1 and TRBJ2-7; 10 bases agree with TRBD2. J gave up 2 bases and V 6 bases, and 4 bases lay outside the gene matches. This CDR3 is 13 amino acids long. Germline V gene lookup returns CDR1 SQVTM and CDR2 ANQGSEA. The CDR3 reads CSVRLAGTYEQYF. The CDR3 DNA sequence: TGCAGCGTGAGACTAGCGGGTACCTACGAGCAGTACTTC.

The chain joins TRBV28 to TRBJ1-1; D gene ambiguous. V gave up 2 bases and J gave up 11 bases, with 9 bases separating them. Germline V lookup: CDR1 MDHEN, CDR2 SYDVKM. CDR3 length: 11 amino acids. CDR3 in DNA: TGTGCCAGCAGTTTAGGGCTTGGCGCTTTCTTT. It encodes CASSLGLGAFF.

J is TRBJ2-1 and V is TRBV7-2; 10 nucleotides line up with TRBD2. The J segment lost 2 bases and the V segment lost 4 bases, leaving 14 bases of the junction unmatched. This CDR3 is built from 19 residues. In germline, CDR1 is SGHTA, CDR2 FQGNSA. The CDR3 loop is CASSSHPVLAGVPYNEQFF. In nucleotides, the CDR3 is TGTGCCAGCAGCTCCCACCCCGTCCTAGCGGGAGTTCCCTACAATGAGCAGTTCTTC.

The V gene is TRBV19, the J gene TRBJ2-3, with 14 bases that match TRBD2. The CDR3 runs to 15 residues. Trimming cost V 6 bases and J 2 bases; bases outside gene matches: 1. The germline gives CDR1 LNHDA, CDR2 SQIVND (reference sequence). CDR3 bases: TGTGCCAGTAGGGGACTAGCGGGGGCCACAGATACGCAGTATTTT. It translates to CASRGLAGATDTQYF.

The chain recombines TRBV6-5 with TRBJ2-7, with TRBD2 matching over 10 bases. Germline loops: CDR1 MNHEY, CDR2 SVGAGI. CDR3 length equals 15 residues. Trimming at V came to 0 bases and at J to 1 base, leaving 0 bases not matched to a gene. The CDR3 reads CASSYSLAGSYEQYF. CDR3 bases: TGTGCCAGCAGTTACTCACTAGCGGGGTCCTACGAGCAGTACTTC.

V is TRBV5-1 and J is TRBJ2-7; TRBD2 agrees at 7 bases. CDR1 is SGHRS, CDR2 YFSETQ, per germline. The V gene end was trimmed by 8 bases and the J gene end by 6 bases; junction bases not matched to a gene: 17. This CDR3 spans 15 amino acids. Written as DNA, the CDR3 is TGCGCCAGTCGCCCTGGGGGAGGGTCGTCTGGCGAGCAGTACTTC. Amino acids: CASRPGGGSSGEQYF.

V gene TRBV19 combines with J gene TRBJ1-5, with 7 positions matching TRBD1. CDR3 size: 15 residues. Trimming took 5 bases from V and 0 from J; bases not matched to a gene: 4. The germline V gene encodes CDR1 LNHDA and CDR2 SQIVND (reference sequence). The CDR3 sequence is CASSRTGHSNQPQHF. The CDR3 region has the DNA TGTGCCAGTAGTCGGACAGGCCATAGCAATCAGCCCCAGCATTTT.

The J gene is TRBJ2-7, the V gene TRBV14; D is uncertain. This CDR3 region has 13 residues. Germline V gene lookup returns CDR1 SGHDN and CDR2 FVKESK. With 0 bases removed from V and 6 bases from J, the gap between germline ends came to 9 bases. The CDR3 loop is CASSQDLGAEQYF. Here the CDR3 DNA reads TGTGCCAGCAGCCAAGATCTGGGCGCCGAGCAGTACTTC. Variable domain in full (rest from reference TRBV14 and TRBJ2-7): EAGVTQFPSHSVIEKGQTVTLRCDPISGHDNLYWYRRVMGKEIKFLLHFVKESKQDESGMPNNRFLAERTGGTYSTLKVQPAELEDSGVYFCASSQDLGAEQYFGPGTRLTVT.

This chain links TRBV10-1 with TRBJ1-5; D not certain. CDR1 is WNHNN and CDR2 is SYGVQD in the germline V gene (reference sequence). Trimming shortened V by 6 bases and J by 3 bases, and 27 bases separated the two germline ends. The CDR3 sequence is 19 residues long. Here the CDR3 DNA reads TGCGCCAGCAGGAGGGTGGGTCCGCCACAGCCTCAGATCAATCAGCCCCAGCATTTT. Protein product: CASRRVGPPQPQINQPQHF.

This rearrangement joins TRBV7-9 to TRBJ1-1; D call uncertain. V was trimmed by 2 bases and J by 4 bases, leaving 11 bases between them. This CDR3 has 14 amino acids. CDR1 SEHNR and CDR2 FQNEAQ come from the germline V gene (reference sequence). The DNA for the CDR3 is TGTGCCAGCAGCTTAACAAGCGGAAGCACTGAAGCTTTCTTT. As protein: CASSLTSGSTEAFF.

This clone has a single count. The CDR3 coding sequence is TGCGCCAGCAGCTTCCTCAGTAATGAGCAGTTCTTC. Protein product: CASSFLSNEQFF. The chain carries TRBV5-1 and TRBJ2-1; D not certain. With 2 bases removed from V and 7 bases from J, the gap between germline ends came to 7 bases. CDR1 and CDR2 from the germline V gene are SGHRS and YFSETQ. This CDR3 has 12 residues.

The chain recombines TRBV7-6 with TRBJ2-7, with a weak D call TRBD1 (5 bases). V gave up 4 bases and J gave up 0 bases, with 10 bases separating them. CDR1 and CDR2 (germline): SGHVS, FNYEAQ. The CDR3 consists of 14 residues. The DNA of the CDR3 is TGTGCCAGCAGCTCTCCAGGGATCTCCTACGAGCAGTACTTC. Protein product: CASSSPGISYEQYF.

This sequence joins TRBV2 and TRBJ2-7, with 10 bases aligning to TRBD1. This CDR3 contains 14 residues. J gave up 2 bases and V 6 bases, and 4 bases lay outside the gene matches. The V gene's germline CDR1 is SNHLY and CDR2 FYNNEI. The CDR3 DNA sequence: TGTGCCAGCAGAGACAGGGGGCCGACCTACGAGCAGTACTTC. It encodes CASRDRGPTYEQYF.

The rearrangement joins TRBV5-1 to TRBJ2-3; TRBD2 matches 14 bases. After removal of 4 bases from V and 6 bases from J, the junction contained 10 bases not matched to a gene. The CDR3 loop spans 17 amino acids. CDR1 and CDR2 (germline): SGHRS, YFSETQ. CDR3 nucleotide sequence: TGCGCCAGCAGCCTTCCGGGACTAGCGGGAGCAGCGGATACGCAGTATTTT. Its protein is CASSLPGLAGAADTQYF.

Only one count was recorded for this clone. This chain uses TRBV2 with TRBJ1-3, with TRBD1 as a possible D gene (5 bases). Germline values: CDR1 SNHLY, CDR2 FYNNEI. V was cut by 2 bases and J by 3 bases, with 11 bases left in between. This CDR3 has 15 amino acids. CDR3 protein: CASSEWPGYGNTIYF. Here the CDR3 DNA reads TGTGCCAGCAGTGAATGGCCAGGGTATGGAAACACCATATATTTT.

The chain couples TRBV2 to TRBJ1-2; unclear D gene. Trimming stripped 1 base from V and 8 bases from J, with 8 bases between. This CDR3 has 12 residues. The germline gives CDR1 SNHLY, CDR2 FYNNEI. The CDR3 region is CASSEGRRGYTF. DNA of the CDR3: TGTGCCAGCAGTGAAGGCAGGAGGGGCTACACCTTC.

V is TRBV28 and J is TRBJ1-4; the D gene is possibly TRBD1 (5 bases). The germline V gene encodes CDR1 MDHEN and CDR2 SYDVKM. V dropped 8 bases and J dropped 5 bases, with 12 bases sitting between them. The CDR3 spans 13 residues. CDR3: CASHPGGNEKLFF. CDR3 in DNA: TGTGCCAGCCATCCGGGGGGAAATGAAAAACTGTTTTTT.

This chain uses TRBV15 with TRBJ2-7; 7 bases agree with TRBD1. This CDR3 has 15 amino acids. The J segment lost 3 bases and the V segment lost 4 bases, leaving 9 bases of the junction unmatched. Germline lookup yields CDR1 LNHNV and CDR2 YYDKDF (reference sequence). The CDR3 nucleotides are TGTGCCACCAGCACCCGACAGGGAACTCTCTACGAGCAGTACTTC. It translates to CATSTRQGTLYEQYF.

V gene TRBV10-3 combines with J gene TRBJ2-3; 14 bases line up with TRBD2. This CDR3 region has 15 residues. Trimming at V came to 10 bases and at J to 4 bases, leaving 7 bases not matched to a gene. Germline V gene data show CDR1 as ENHRY and CDR2 as SYGVKD. CDR3 nucleotides: TGTGCCACCCAGGGACTAGCGGGAGTGCCAGATACGCAGTATTTT. Its translation is CATQGLAGVPDTQYF.

The chain joins TRBV20-1 to TRBJ1-2, with no clear D. CDR3 size: 10 residues. Trimming left V 2 bases short and J 5 bases short, with 3 bases between. Per germline, CDR1 DFQATT and CDR2 SNEGSKA (reference sequence). The CDR3 coding sequence is TGCAGTGCTAGATCTTATGGCTACACCTTC. Its translation: CSARSYGYTF.

This clone was counted once. The rearrangement uses TRBV11-3 and TRBJ2-1; 9 bases line up with TRBD2. V was clipped by 1 base and J by 7 bases; unmatched bases: 5. Germline lookup yields CDR1 SGHNT and CDR2 YENEEA. This CDR3 comprises 15 residues. The CDR3 region is CASSLGATSGNEQFF. In DNA form, the CDR3 reads TGTGCCAGCAGCTTAGGTGCGACTAGCGGAAATGAGCAGTTCTTC. Looking up the rest from reference TRBV11-3 and TRBJ2-1 gives the full variable domain: EAGVVQSPRYKIIEKKQPVAFWCNPISGHNTLYWYLQNLGQGPELLIRYENEEAVDDSQLPKDRFSAERLKGVDSTLKIQPAELGDSAVYLCASSLGATSGNEQFFGPGTRLTVL.

CDR3 sequence reads: CASSLADSRDGYTF. The CDR3 nucleotides read TGTGCCAGCAGTTTGGCCGACAGTAGGGATGGCTACACCTTC. V and J are TRBV28 and TRBJ1-2; D perhaps matches TRBD1 (5 bases). CDR1 and CDR2 from the germline V gene are MDHEN and SYDVKM. V gave up 3 bases and J gave up 6 bases, with 14 bases separating them. There are 14 residues in the CDR3.

The genes are TRBV5-5 and TRBJ2-1; 8 positions agree with TRBD1. Germline V gene lookup returns CDR1 SGHKS and CDR2 YYEKEE (reference sequence). Losses at the gene ends were 4 bases for V and 6 bases for J; bases not matched to a gene: 3. The CDR3 is 13 amino acids. The CDR3 coding sequence is TGTGCCAGCAGCCGGGACAGGACCAATGAGCAGTTCTTC. Amino acid sequence: CASSRDRTNEQFF. The full variable domain, rest sourced from reference TRBV5-5 and TRBJ2-1, is DAGVTQSPTHLIKTRGQQVTLRCSPISGHKSVSWYQQVLGQGPQFIFQYYEKEERGRGNFPDRFSARQFPNYSSELNVNALLLGDSALYLCASSRDRTNEQFFGPGTRLTVL.